A single sample is the source of the 20 T cell receptor beta chains below, sequenced in a study of T cell responses to AZD1222 COVID-19 vaccine. The table came from immunoSEQ multiplex PCR; TCRdb's copy has only in-frame clones and leaves some out. The table has more than 110,000 clones, around nine tenths seen once. This specimen was peripheral blood, taken on day 0 of AZD1222 vaccination. All receptors derive from an adult in good health.

The genes are TRBV6-5 and TRBJ1-1; D gene unclear. Deletions cut 2 bases from V and 6 bases from J, with 19 bases between. CDR3 length: 16 residues. Germline CDR1 reads MNHEY; CDR2 reads SVGAGI. The CDR3 region has the DNA TGTGCCAGCAGTTACGCCCGAGGGCTCACTTACGCTGAAGCTTTCTTT. Its protein is CASSYARGLTYAEAFF.

This clone turned up a few times. This rearrangement joins TRBV6-6 to TRBJ1-2; possibly TRBD1 for D (5 bases). CDR1 and CDR2 from the germline V gene are MNHNY and SVGAGI (reference sequence). This CDR3 region has 14 residues. V lost 4 bases to trimming and J lost 2 bases, with 11 bases between them. The CDR3 DNA follows: TGTGCCAGCAGTTTAGTGACAGTCAACTATGGCTACACCTTC. It encodes CASSLVTVNYGYTF.

The chain joins TRBV24-1 to TRBJ2-4, with TRBD1 matching over 8 bases. The V segment lost 3 bases and the J segment 3 bases; nucleotides outside the gene matches: 6. The CDR3 extends over 16 amino acids. Germline CDR1 KGHDR, CDR2 SFDVKD. In DNA form, the CDR3 reads TGTGCCACCAGTGATGGCGGACAGGGCGACAAAAACATTCAGTACTTC. Protein sequence: CATSDGGQGDKNIQYF.

V usage is TRBV27 and J usage is TRBJ2-7, with TRBD1 identical over 8 bases. V gave up 3 bases and J gave up 2 bases; unmatched junction bases: 15. The CDR3 extends over 18 amino acids. Germline-derived CDR1 and CDR2 are MNHEY and SMNVEV (reference sequence). The CDR3 reads CASSFRSRLTGATYEQYF. The CDR3 DNA follows: TGTGCCAGCAGTTTTCGCTCCCGTCTGACAGGGGCAACCTACGAGCAGTACTTC.

The chain is built from TRBV29-1 and TRBJ2-7; TRBD2 might be the D (5 bases). The CDR3 has 15 amino acids. Per germline, CDR1 SQVTM and CDR2 ANQGSEA. V dropped 5 bases and J dropped 3 bases, with 20 bases sitting between them. DNA for the CDR3: TGCAGCGTTACCTTGGGCACCGGGGTGAACTACGAGCAGTACTTC. Amino acid sequence: CSVTLGTGVNYEQYF.

The chain uses TRBV7-9 and TRBJ2-3, with 7 bases lining up with TRBD1. The junction had 8 bases not matched to a gene; V was cut back by 5 bases and J by 3 bases. In germline, CDR1 is SEHNR, CDR2 FQNEAQ (reference sequence). The CDR3 extends over 15 amino acids. The DNA for the CDR3 is TGTGCCAGCAGCCCGCGGACAGGTTCAACAGATACGCAGTATTTT. Amino acids: CASSPRTGSTDTQYF.

The genes are TRBV28 and TRBJ1-1; 8 bases are a match to TRBD1. The CDR3 totals 14 residues. The V gene's germline CDR1 is MDHEN and CDR2 SYDVKM. V was pared by 5 bases and J by 4 bases, with 6 bases of the junction left unmatched. In DNA form, the CDR3 reads TGTGCCAGCAGTACCGGGACAGGTTTCACTGAAGCTTTCTTT. Its protein product is CASSTGTGFTEAFF.

V and J are TRBV18 and TRBJ1-5, with D perhaps matching TRBD1 (5 bases). CDR1 and CDR2 from the germline V gene are KGHSH and LQKENI. The V end lost 6 bases, the J end lost 8 bases, and 14 bases lay between the germline ends. The CDR3 length is 13 residues. In DNA, the CDR3 is TGTGCCAGCTCTCGGAACGGGGGAGAGCCCCAGCATTTT. It yields the protein CASSRNGGEPQHF.

The CDR3 coding sequence is TGTGCCAGCAGTCCTGTAGCGGGGTCCTACAATGAGCAGTTCTTC. This codes for CASSPVAGSYNEQFF. The chain uses TRBV27 and TRBJ2-1; 8 bases fit TRBD2. The J segment lost 1 base and the V segment lost 5 bases, leaving 4 bases of the junction unmatched. The CDR3 loop spans 15 amino acids. Germline CDR1 MNHEY, CDR2 SMNVEV (reference sequence).

The chain employs TRBV7-9 and TRBJ1-1; D not certain. There are 15 residues in the CDR3. V gave up 4 bases and J gave up 1 base, with 13 bases separating them. CDR1 and CDR2 from the germline V gene are SEHNR and FQNEAQ (reference sequence). CDR3 nucleotide sequence: TGTGCCAGCAGCTCAGAGGGATTATCGAACACTGAAGCTTTCTTT. It translates to CASSSEGLSNTEAFF.

V is TRBV28 and J is TRBJ2-5; 9 bases fit TRBD2. Per the germline V gene, CDR1 is MDHEN and CDR2 is SYDVKM. After removal of 1 base from V and 5 bases from J, the junction contained 11 bases not matched to a gene. The CDR3 consists of 17 residues. The CDR3 nucleotides read TGTGCCAGCAGTTTATCTAGCGGGATAGTTGTTAGGGAGACCCAGTACTTC. This gives the protein CASSLSSGIVVRETQYF.

This clone came up once. The chain joins TRBV27 to TRBJ2-1; D is undetermined. Germline CDR1 and CDR2: MNHEY and SMNVEV (reference sequence). The CDR3 spans 10 residues. V lost 11 bases to trimming and J lost 8 bases, with 10 bases between them. The CDR3 nucleotides are TGTGCCGCACCCTCTGATGAGCAGTTCTTC. Translated: CAAPSDEQFF.

The chain combines TRBV6-2 or TRBV6-3 with TRBJ1-2; 7 bases line up with TRBD1. The germline V gene has CDR1 MNHEY and CDR2 SVGEGT. V trimming: 6 bases; J trimming: 6 bases; junction bases outside the gene matches: 1. The CDR3 is 11 residues long. CDR3 DNA sequence: TGTGCCAGCAGCGACAGGGATGGCTACACCTTC. This codes for CASSDRDGYTF.

This chain uses TRBV27 with TRBJ1-1; no firm D call. CDR3 length: 18 residues. Germline assignment: CDR1 MNHEY and CDR2 SMNVEV (reference sequence). Trimming took 6 bases from V and 4 from J, leaving 27 bases between them. In nucleotides, the CDR3 is TGTGCCAGCAGCCGTCCTTACGCCGCTAGCCCTCTCCCCACTGAAGCTTTCTTT. Amino acids: CASSRPYAASPLPTEAFF.

J is TRBJ1-6 and V is TRBV6-5; D is unresolved. The CDR3 runs to 15 residues. Germline V gene data show CDR1 as MNHEY and CDR2 as SVGAGI. Trimming removed 8 bases from V and 5 bases from J, with 16 bases in between. DNA of the CDR3: TGTGCCAGCGGACCCTCGGAGGGTCATAATTCACCCCTCCACTTT. Translating it yields CASGPSEGHNSPLHF.

The chain combines TRBV5-5 with TRBJ1-5; D ambiguous. The CDR3 covers 13 residues. V lost 2 bases to trimming and J lost 4 bases, with 7 bases between them. Per germline, CDR1 SGHKS and CDR2 YYEKEE (reference sequence). This chain's CDR3 is CASSFRPNQPQHF. The CDR3 DNA reads as TGTGCCAGCAGCTTTCGACCAAATCAGCCCCAGCATTTT.

The rearrangement joins TRBV7-9 to TRBJ2-7; tentatively, D is TRBD1 (5 bases). Deletions cut 8 bases from V and 2 bases from J, with 13 bases between. The length of the CDR3 is 13 residues. Germline CDR1 SEHNR, CDR2 FQNEAQ (reference sequence). The CDR3 region is CASSSDTPYEQYF. CDR3 coding DNA: TGTGCCAGCTCGTCGGACACACCCTACGAGCAGTACTTC.

This clone was counted between two and nine times. The rearrangement joins TRBV5-6 to TRBJ2-2; 7 bases agree with TRBD2. After removal of 3 bases from V and 1 base from J, the junction contained 6 bases not matched to a gene. This CDR3 is built from 16 residues. Germline-derived CDR1 and CDR2 are SGHDT and YYEEEE. The CDR3 loop reads CASSSPGGRNTGELFF. For the CDR3, the DNA is TGTGCCAGCAGCTCCCCCGGGGGGAGGAACACCGGGGAGCTGTTTTTT.

This clone occurred a few times. This sequence joins TRBV28 and TRBJ1-1; 8 bases agree with TRBD1. CDR1 is MDHEN, CDR2 SYDVKM, per germline. The CDR3 extends over 14 amino acids. Germline trimming cut 6 bases from V and 0 bases from J; bases unmatched to any gene: 3. This CDR3 reads CASRGQGLNTEAFF. CDR3 sequence (DNA): TGTGCCAGCAGAGGACAGGGCCTGAACACTGAAGCTTTCTTT. Full variable domain (rest looked up from reference TRBV28 and TRBJ1-1): DVKVTQSSRYLVKRTGEKVFLECVQDMDHENMFWYRQDPGLGLRLIYFSYDVKMKEKGDIPEGYSVSREKKERFSLILESASTNQTSMYLCASRGQGLNTEAFFGQGTRLTVV.

The chain links TRBV12-3 or TRBV12-4 to TRBJ2-2, with D hard to call. The CDR3 is 13 amino acids. Trimming took off 7 bases at V and 5 bases at J, with 11 bases between the two ends. As DNA, the CDR3 is TGTGCCAGCAAATCAGGCGCTACCGGGGAGCTGTTTTTT. It yields the protein CASKSGATGELFF.